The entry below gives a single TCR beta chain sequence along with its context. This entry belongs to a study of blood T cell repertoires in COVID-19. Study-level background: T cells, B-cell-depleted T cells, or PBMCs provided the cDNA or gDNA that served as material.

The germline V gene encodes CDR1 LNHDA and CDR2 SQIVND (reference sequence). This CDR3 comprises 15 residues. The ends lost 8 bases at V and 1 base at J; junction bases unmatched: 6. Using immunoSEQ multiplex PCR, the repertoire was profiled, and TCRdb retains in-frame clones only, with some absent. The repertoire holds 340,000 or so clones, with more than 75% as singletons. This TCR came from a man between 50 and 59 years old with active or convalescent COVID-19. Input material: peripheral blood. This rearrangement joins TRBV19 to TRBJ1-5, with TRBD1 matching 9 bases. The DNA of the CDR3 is TGTGCCAGTTGGGACAGGGAGGCAAGCAATCAGCCCCAGCATTTT. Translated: CASWDREASNQPQHF.